A selection of T cell receptor beta chains follows, all from one sample in a study of blood T cell repertoires in COVID-19. This table comes from immunoSEQ multiplex PCR, and its TCRdb copy is limited to in-frame clones, with some not included. The profile covers about 230,000 clones, with roughly 85% appearing a single time and approximately 2.5% taken by the ten largest. Sequenced input: peripheral blood. Receptors originate from a woman in her 70s with active or convalescent COVID-19. The CDR3 runs from the conserved cysteine through the conserved F or W. A D gene is named only where the DNA matches it firmly. A clone size is listed for some rows: how often the clone was seen (once, few, many), or a class if it is expanded.

V	J	D	size	DNA	CDR3
TRBV29-1	TRBJ2-5	-	few	TGCAGCGCGACAGGAACGGAGACCCAGTACTTC	CSATGTETQYF
TRBV19	TRBJ1-5	TRBD1	-	TGTGCCAGTAGTATTCAGCCGGGACAGGGCAGTCAGCCCCAGCATTTT	CASSIQPGQGSQPQHF
TRBV2	TRBJ1-1	TRBD1	-	TGTGCCAGCAGCACGGACAGGGCTAACACTGAAGCTTTCTTT	CASSTDRANTEAFF
TRBV3-1/TRBV3-2	TRBJ1-4	TRBD1	-	TGTGCCAGCAGCCAAGATCTGACGGGACAGGGCAATGAAAAACTGTTTTTT	CASSQDLTGQGNEKLFF
TRBV5-6	TRBJ2-7	-	few	TGTGCCAGCAGCTCCTACTTAGCGTACGAGCAGTACTTC	CASSSYLAYEQYF
TRBV2	TRBJ2-7	-	-	TGTGCCAGCATGGGGGGACTTTTGTCCTACGAGCAGTACTTC	CASMGGLLSYEQYF
TRBV5-1	TRBJ1-2	TRBD1	few	TGCGCCAGCAGCTTGGTCCCCGGGACAGACTATGGCTACACCTTC	CASSLVPGTDYGYTF
TRBV19	TRBJ1-2	-	-	TGTGCCAGCAGGGGTTATGGCTACACCTTC	CASRGYGYTF
TRBV2	TRBJ1-1	TRBD1	-	TGTGCCAGCAGGATAGGGGGCCGGCGGGCTGAAGCTTTCTTT	CASRIGGRRAEAFF
TRBV5-1	TRBJ1-6	-	-	TGCGCCAGCAGCTTTGAGGGCGAGCACGTTCTCCACTTT	CASSFEGEHVLHF
TRBV9	TRBJ2-7	TRBD2	once	TGTGCCAGCAGCGTAGGCTATACTCCGGGACTAGTTGCCGAGCAGTACTTC	CASSVGYTPGLVAEQYF
TRBV18	TRBJ1-4	-	-	TGTGCCACAGCGGTCCCAACTAATGAAAAACTGTTTTTT	CATAVPTNEKLFF
TRBV30	TRBJ1-2	TRBD1	few	TGTGCCTGGACAGGACAGGGGAACTATGGCTACACCTTC	CAWTGQGNYGYTF
TRBV18	TRBJ2-1	TRBD2	-	TGTGCCAGCTCACCATCTAGGACTAGCGGGAGTTTGTCCTACAATGAGCAGTTCTTC	CASSPSRTSGSLSYNEQFF
TRBV6-1	TRBJ1-2	TRBD1	-	TGTGCCAGCTCCCCGGACAGGGTGAGGTACACCTTC	CASSPDRVRYTF
TRBV10-1	TRBJ2-5	TRBD2	-	TGCGCCAGCAGTAAAGGACTAGCGGGAGGTCAAGAGACCCAGTACTTC	CASSKGLAGGQETQYF
TRBV2	TRBJ2-3	TRBD2	-	TGTGCCAGCAGGAAGGGACTAGCGGGCACAGATACGCAGTATTTT	CASRKGLAGTDTQYF
TRBV9	TRBJ1-1	-	-	TGTGCCAGCAGCTCTCACGCAGGGGCTAACACTGAAGCTTTCTTT	CASSSHAGANTEAFF
TRBV27	TRBJ1-2	-	-	TGTGCCAGCAGTTTAGGGGCGCGGGGGGGAGCTAACTATGGCTACACCTTC	CASSLGARGGANYGYTF
TRBV19	TRBJ1-4	-	few	TGTGCCAGTAGCACAGCCCCGATTTATGAAAAACTGTTTTTT	CASSTAPIYEKLFF
TRBV4-1	TRBJ1-4	TRBD1	-	TGCGCCAGCAGCCAAGGGGACAGTCTTGAAAAACTGTTTTTT	CASSQGDSLEKLFF
TRBV2	TRBJ1-6	-	once	TGTGCCAGCACCAAAGAAGGCGGGTCACCCCTCCACTTT	CASTKEGGSPLHF
TRBV9	TRBJ1-2	-	-	TGTGCCAGCAGCGCTAGATCTTCTAACTATGGCTACACCTTC	CASSARSSNYGYTF
TRBV5-1	TRBJ1-4	TRBD1	-	TGCGCCAGCGCCACAGGGGTTGGGGGTGAAAAACTGTTTTTT	CASATGVGGEKLFF
TRBV5-1	TRBJ2-1	-	-	TGCGCCAGCAGCTTGGGGGCCGACTACAATGAGCAGTTCTTC	CASSLGADYNEQFF
TRBV5-1	TRBJ1-1	-	-	TGCGCCAGCAGCTCCGGACAGCCGAACACTGAAGCTTTCTTT	CASSSGQPNTEAFF
TRBV12-5	TRBJ2-2	TRBD1	-	TGTGCTAGTGGCCTGCGGACAGGGGGCATTGTCGGGGAGCTGTTTTTT	CASGLRTGGIVGELFF
TRBV18	TRBJ2-3	TRBD1	-	TGTGCCAGCTCACCACCCGGGACAGGGCGCCAACTGACGCAGTATTTT	CASSPPGTGRQLTQYF
TRBV5-1	TRBJ2-5	TRBD2	-	TGCGCCAGCAGCGCCTCTAGCGGACAAGAGACCCAGTACTTC	CASSASSGQETQYF
TRBV10-2	TRBJ2-3	TRBD1	-	TGCGCCATCCAAGAGGGGGCCGGGGATACGCAGTATTTT	CAIQEGAGDTQYF
TRBV29-1	TRBJ2-7	-	many	TGCAGCGTTAATAGCGGAACTTACTACGAGCAGTACTTC	CSVNSGTYYEQYF
TRBV28	TRBJ2-1	-	few	TGTGCCAGCAGTTTACTGGACAGCTACAATGAGCAGTTCTTC	CASSLLDSYNEQFF
TRBV5-1	TRBJ2-1	-	-	TGCGCCAGCAGCTTGGCCATCGGGGGAGCCCCTTCCTACAATGAGCAGTTCTTC	CASSLAIGGAPSYNEQFF
TRBV5-1	TRBJ1-2	-	-	TGCGCCAGCAGCTCGGGGGAGGACGACGGCTACACCTTC	CASSSGEDDGYTF
TRBV12-5	TRBJ2-5	TRBD2	once	TGTGCTAGTGGTTTGGGTAGCGGGGGGGAAGAGACCCAGTACTTC	CASGLGSGGEETQYF
TRBV10-3	TRBJ2-1	TRBD1	-	TGTGCCATCAGTGAGTCAGGGACAGGGAACTACAATGAGCAGTTCTTC	CAISESGTGNYNEQFF
TRBV27	TRBJ1-5	-	-	TGTGCCAGCAGTTTGACAACAGATCAGCCCCAGCATTTT	CASSLTTDQPQHF
TRBV19	TRBJ1-2	-	-	TGTGCCAGTAGTTTAGGGGGAGACTATGGCTACACCTTC	CASSLGGDYGYTF
TRBV5-1	TRBJ2-2	TRBD2	-	TGCGCCAGCAGGATCGGGACTAGGGACACCGGGGAGCTGTTTTTT	CASRIGTRDTGELFF
TRBV28	TRBJ1-2	TRBD1	once	TGTGCCAGCAGCAAGGGACAGGGGTATAACTATGGCTACACCTTC	CASSKGQGYNYGYTF
TRBV28	TRBJ2-1	TRBD2	-	TGTGCCAGCAGTTTATATACGGGAGGGCCGGTCAATGAGCAGTTCTTC	CASSLYTGGPVNEQFF
TRBV7-9	TRBJ2-7	TRBD2	-	TGTGCCAGCAGCTTCGCCCCGGGACTAGCGGGAGAGGAGCAGTACTTC	CASSFAPGLAGEEQYF
TRBV7-9	TRBJ2-1	-	-	TGTGCCAGCAGCCGTTTCGACAGTTCCTACAATGAGCAGTTCTTC	CASSRFDSSYNEQFF
TRBV7-6	TRBJ1-1	-	-	TGTGCCAGCAGCTTAGAAGGGGCTACCATGAACACTGAAGCTTTCTTT	CASSLEGATMNTEAFF
TRBV6-2/TRBV6-3	TRBJ2-7	-	-	TGTGCCAGCAGTTGGGGAGGGGGTCCCAACGGCGAGCAGTACTTC	CASSWGGGPNGEQYF
TRBV6-5	TRBJ1-1	TRBD1	-	TGTGCCAGCACCCTAGGGTTAGACAGGGACGCTTTCTTT	CASTLGLDRDAFF